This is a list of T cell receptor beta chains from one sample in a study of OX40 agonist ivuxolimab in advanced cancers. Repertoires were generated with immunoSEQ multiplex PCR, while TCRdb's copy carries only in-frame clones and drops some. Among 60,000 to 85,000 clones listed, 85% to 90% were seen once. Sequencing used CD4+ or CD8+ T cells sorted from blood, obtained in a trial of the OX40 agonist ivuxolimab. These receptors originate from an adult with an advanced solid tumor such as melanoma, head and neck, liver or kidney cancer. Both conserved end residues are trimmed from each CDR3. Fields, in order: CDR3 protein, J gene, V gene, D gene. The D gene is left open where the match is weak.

CDR3 protein: ASSQGPRGSYEQY
J gene: TRBJ2-7
V gene: TRBV5-5
D gene: NA

CDR3 protein: ASSFRGTEY
J gene: TRBJ2-5
V gene: TRBV7-9
D gene: NA

CDR3 protein: ASGLLQGGGEKLF
J gene: TRBJ1-4
V gene: TRBV12-5
D gene: TRBD1

CDR3 protein: ASSLYGEMAKSNQPQH
J gene: TRBJ1-5
V gene: TRBV27
D gene: NA

CDR3 protein: ASSEEGLTWTEAF
J gene: TRBJ1-1
V gene: TRBV2
D gene: NA

CDR3 protein: ASSPLAGGPGDTQY
J gene: TRBJ2-3
V gene: TRBV18
D gene: TRBD2

CDR3 protein: ASSEGRNGYT
J gene: TRBJ1-2
V gene: TRBV10-2
D gene: NA

CDR3 protein: ASSLTAGEDEQY
J gene: TRBJ2-7
V gene: TRBV5-4
D gene: TRBD2

CDR3 protein: ASSSPDSLSYEQY
J gene: TRBJ2-7
V gene: TRBV28
D gene: NA

CDR3 protein: ASLRLGTGVYEQY
J gene: TRBJ2-7
V gene: TRBV6-5
D gene: TRBD1

CDR3 protein: ASSPLPRTSGAGEQY
J gene: TRBJ2-7
V gene: TRBV18
D gene: TRBD2

CDR3 protein: AWRPAGTSGTGEQF
J gene: TRBJ2-1
V gene: TRBV30
D gene: TRBD2

CDR3 protein: ASSLRLAGGVYDEQF
J gene: TRBJ2-1
V gene: TRBV19
D gene: TRBD2

CDR3 protein: ASRSGTYEKLF
J gene: TRBJ1-4
V gene: TRBV6-5
D gene: NA

CDR3 protein: ASIRAAGNTEAF
J gene: TRBJ1-1
V gene: TRBV2
D gene: NA